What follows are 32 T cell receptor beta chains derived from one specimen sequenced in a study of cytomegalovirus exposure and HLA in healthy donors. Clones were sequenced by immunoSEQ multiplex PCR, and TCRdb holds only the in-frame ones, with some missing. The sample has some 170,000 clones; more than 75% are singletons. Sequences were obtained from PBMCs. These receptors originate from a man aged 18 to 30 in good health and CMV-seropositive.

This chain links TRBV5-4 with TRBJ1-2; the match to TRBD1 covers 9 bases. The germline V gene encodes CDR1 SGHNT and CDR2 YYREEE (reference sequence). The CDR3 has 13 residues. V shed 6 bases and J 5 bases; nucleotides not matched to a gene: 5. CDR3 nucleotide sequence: TGTGCCAGCAACGATGGGACAGGGTATGGCTACACCTTC. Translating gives CASNDGTGYGYTF.

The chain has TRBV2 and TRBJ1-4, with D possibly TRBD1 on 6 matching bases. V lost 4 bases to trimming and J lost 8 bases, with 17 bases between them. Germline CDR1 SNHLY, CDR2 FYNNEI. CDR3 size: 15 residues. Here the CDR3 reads CASSARDTGNEKLFF. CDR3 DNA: TGTGCCAGCAGTGCCCGGGACACTGGGAACGAAAAACTGTTTTTT. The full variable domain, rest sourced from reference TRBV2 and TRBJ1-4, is EPEVTQTPSHQVTQMGQEVILRCVPISNHLYFYWYRQILGQKVEFLVSFYNNEISEKSEIFDDQFSVERPDGSNFTLKIRSTKLEDSAMYFCASSARDTGNEKLFFGSGTQLSVL.

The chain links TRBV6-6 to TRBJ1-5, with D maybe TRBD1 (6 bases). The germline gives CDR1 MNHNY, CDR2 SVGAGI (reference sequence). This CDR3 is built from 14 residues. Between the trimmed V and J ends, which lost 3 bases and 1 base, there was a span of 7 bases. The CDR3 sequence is CASSYDRSNQPQHF. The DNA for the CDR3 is TGTGCCAGCAGTTATGACAGGAGCAATCAGCCCCAGCATTTT.

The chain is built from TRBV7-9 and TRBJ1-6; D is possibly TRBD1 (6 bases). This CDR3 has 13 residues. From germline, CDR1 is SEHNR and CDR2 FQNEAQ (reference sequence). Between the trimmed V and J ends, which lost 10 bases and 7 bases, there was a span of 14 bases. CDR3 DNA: TGTGCCACCTCGGGGGGCAACAATTCACCCCTCCACTTT. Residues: CATSGGNNSPLHF. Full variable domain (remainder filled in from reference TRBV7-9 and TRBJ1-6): DTGVSQNPRHKITKRGQNVTFRCDPISEHNRLYWYRQTLGQGPEFLTYFQNEAQLEKSRLLSDRFSAERPKGSFSTLEIQRTEQGDSAMYLCATSGGNNSPLHFGNGTRLTVT.

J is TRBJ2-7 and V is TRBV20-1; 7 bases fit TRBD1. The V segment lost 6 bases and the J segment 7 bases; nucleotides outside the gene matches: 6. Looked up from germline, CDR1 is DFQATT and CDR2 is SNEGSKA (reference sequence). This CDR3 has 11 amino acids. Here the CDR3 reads CSARQGLEQYF. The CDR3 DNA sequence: TGCAGTGCGCGACAGGGCCTAGAGCAGTACTTC.

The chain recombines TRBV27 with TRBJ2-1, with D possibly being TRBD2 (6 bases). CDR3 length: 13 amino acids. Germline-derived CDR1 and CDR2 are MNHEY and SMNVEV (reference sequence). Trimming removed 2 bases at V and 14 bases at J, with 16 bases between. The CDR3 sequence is CASSLGAGRGEFF. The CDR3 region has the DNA TGTGCCAGCAGTTTAGGCGCGGGCCGCGGGGAGTTCTTC.

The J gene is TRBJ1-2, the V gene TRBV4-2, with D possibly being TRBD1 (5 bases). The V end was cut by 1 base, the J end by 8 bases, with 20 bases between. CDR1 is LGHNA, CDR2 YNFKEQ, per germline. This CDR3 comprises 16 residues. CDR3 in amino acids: CASSQGTADGGRGYTF. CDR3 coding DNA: TGTGCCAGCAGCCAAGGAACGGCCGACGGGGGGAGGGGCTACACCTTC.

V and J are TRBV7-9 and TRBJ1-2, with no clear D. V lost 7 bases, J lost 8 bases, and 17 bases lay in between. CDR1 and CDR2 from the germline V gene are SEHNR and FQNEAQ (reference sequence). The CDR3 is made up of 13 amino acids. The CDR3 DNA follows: TGTGCCAGCACCCCCACGGAGGGTATCGGCTACACCTTC. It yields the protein CASTPTEGIGYTF.

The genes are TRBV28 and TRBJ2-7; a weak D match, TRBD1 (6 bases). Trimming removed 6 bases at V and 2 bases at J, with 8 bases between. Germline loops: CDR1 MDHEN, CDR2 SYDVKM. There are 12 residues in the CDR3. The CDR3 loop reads CASSRDTYEQYF. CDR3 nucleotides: TGTGCCAGCAGCCGGGACACCTACGAGCAGTACTTC. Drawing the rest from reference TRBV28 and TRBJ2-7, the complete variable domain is DVKVTQSSRYLVKRTGEKVFLECVQDMDHENMFWYRQDPGLGLRLIYFSYDVKMKEKGDIPEGYSVSREKKERFSLILESASTNQTSMYLCASSRDTYEQYFGPGTRLTVT.

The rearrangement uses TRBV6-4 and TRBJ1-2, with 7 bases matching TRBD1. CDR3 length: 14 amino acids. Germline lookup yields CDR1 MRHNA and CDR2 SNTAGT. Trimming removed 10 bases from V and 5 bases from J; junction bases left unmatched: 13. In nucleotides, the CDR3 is TGTGCCATCAAAAGGGGGCCTCTACGGTATGGCTACACCTTC. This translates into CAIKRGPLRYGYTF.

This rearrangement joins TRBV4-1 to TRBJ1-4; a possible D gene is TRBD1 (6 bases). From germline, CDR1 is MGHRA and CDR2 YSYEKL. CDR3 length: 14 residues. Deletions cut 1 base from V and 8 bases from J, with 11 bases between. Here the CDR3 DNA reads TGCGCCAGCAGCCAAGCACAGGGAGGGGAAAAACTGTTTTTT. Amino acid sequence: CASSQAQGGEKLFF.

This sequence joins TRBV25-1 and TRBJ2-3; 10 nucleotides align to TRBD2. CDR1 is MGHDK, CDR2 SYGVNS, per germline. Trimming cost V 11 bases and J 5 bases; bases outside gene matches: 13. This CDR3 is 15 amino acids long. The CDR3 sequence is CASGGASGSRDTQYF. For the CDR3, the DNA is TGTGCCTCCGGGGGCGCTAGCGGGAGTAGAGATACGCAGTATTTT.

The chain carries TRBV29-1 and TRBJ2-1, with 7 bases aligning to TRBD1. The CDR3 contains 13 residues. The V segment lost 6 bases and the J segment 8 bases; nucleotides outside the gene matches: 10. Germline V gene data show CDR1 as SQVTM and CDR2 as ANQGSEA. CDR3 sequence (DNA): TGCAGCGTCCCGACAGGGATCGGGGATGAGCAGTTCTTC. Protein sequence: CSVPTGIGDEQFF.

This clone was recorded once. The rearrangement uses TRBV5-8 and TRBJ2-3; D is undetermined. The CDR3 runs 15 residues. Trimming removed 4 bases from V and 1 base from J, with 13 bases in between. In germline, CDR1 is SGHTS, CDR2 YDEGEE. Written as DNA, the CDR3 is TGTGCCAGCAGCCGTATTTCGTCTGGCACAGATACGCAGTATTTT. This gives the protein CASSRISSGTDTQYF.

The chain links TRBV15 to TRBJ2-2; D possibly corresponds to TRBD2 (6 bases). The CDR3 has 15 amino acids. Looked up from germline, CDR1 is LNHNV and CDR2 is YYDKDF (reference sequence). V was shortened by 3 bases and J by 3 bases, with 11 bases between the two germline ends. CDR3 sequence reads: CATSSYSGDTGELFF. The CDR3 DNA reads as TGTGCCACCAGCAGTTACTCGGGGGACACCGGGGAGCTGTTTTTT.

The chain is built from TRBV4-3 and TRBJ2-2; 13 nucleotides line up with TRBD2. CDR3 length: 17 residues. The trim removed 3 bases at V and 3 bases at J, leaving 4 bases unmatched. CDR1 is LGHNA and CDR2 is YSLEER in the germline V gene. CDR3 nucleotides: TGCGCCAGCAGCCACGGAGGACTAGCGGGGGACACCGGGGAGCTGTTTTTT. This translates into CASSHGGLAGDTGELFF.

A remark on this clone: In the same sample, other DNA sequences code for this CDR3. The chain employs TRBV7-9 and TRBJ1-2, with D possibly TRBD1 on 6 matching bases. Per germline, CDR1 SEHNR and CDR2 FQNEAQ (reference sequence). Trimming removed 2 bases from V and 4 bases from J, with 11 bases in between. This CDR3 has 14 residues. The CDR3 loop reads CASSLRTDSYGYTF. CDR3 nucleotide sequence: TGTGCCAGCAGCTTACGGACAGACTCCTATGGCTACACCTTC.

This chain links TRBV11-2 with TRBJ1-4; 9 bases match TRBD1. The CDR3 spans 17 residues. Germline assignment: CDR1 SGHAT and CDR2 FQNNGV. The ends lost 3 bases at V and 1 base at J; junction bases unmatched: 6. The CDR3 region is CASSLGTGKGTNEKLFF. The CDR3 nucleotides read TGTGCCAGCAGCTTGGGGACAGGGAAGGGAACTAATGAAAAACTGTTTTTT.

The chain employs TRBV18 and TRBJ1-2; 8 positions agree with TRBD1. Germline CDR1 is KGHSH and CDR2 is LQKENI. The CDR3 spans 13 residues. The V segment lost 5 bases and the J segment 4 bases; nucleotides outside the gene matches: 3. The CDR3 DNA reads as TGTGCCAGCTCATCGGACAGGGTCTATGGCTACACCTTC. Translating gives CASSSDRVYGYTF.

CDR3 protein: CASSRDRGTGELFF. The CDR3 bases are TGTGCCAGCAGCCGAGACAGGGGAACCGGGGAGCTGTTTTTT. The V call is TRBV6-5, the J call TRBJ2-2; 8 bases agree with TRBD1. Germline assignment: CDR1 MNHEY and CDR2 SVGAGI. V gave up 6 bases and J gave up 5 bases; unmatched junction bases: 5. The length of the CDR3 is 14 residues.

DNA of the CDR3: TGTGCCAGCAGCTTAGCGCTAGCGGGAGAATACAATGAGCAGTTCTTC. This sequence encodes CASSLALAGEYNEQFF. This chain connects TRBV7-8 to TRBJ2-1, with 10 nucleotides matching TRBD2. The V gene end was trimmed by 0 bases and the J gene end by 4 bases; junction bases not matched to a gene: 3. Germline V CDR1 and CDR2: SGHVS, FQNEAQ. There are 16 residues in the CDR3.

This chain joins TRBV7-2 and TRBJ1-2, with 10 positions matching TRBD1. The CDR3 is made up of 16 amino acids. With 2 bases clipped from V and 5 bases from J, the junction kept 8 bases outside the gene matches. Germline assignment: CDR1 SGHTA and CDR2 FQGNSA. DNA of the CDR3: TGTGCCAGCAGCTTAAGGGGTGGGACAGGGGATTATGGCTACACCTTC. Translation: CASSLRGGTGDYGYTF.

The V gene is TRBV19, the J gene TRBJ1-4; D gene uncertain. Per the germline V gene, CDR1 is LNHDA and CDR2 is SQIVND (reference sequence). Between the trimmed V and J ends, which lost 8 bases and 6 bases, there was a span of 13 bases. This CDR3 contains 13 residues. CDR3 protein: CASRLVGDEKLFF. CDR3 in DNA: TGTGCCAGTCGGTTGGTCGGAGATGAAAAACTGTTTTTT.

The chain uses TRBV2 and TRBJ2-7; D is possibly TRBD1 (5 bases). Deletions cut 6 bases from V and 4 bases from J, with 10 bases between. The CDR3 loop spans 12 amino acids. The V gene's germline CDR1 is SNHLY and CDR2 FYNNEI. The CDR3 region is CASRDTYYEQYF. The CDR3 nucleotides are TGTGCCAGCAGGGACACTTATTACGAGCAGTACTTC.

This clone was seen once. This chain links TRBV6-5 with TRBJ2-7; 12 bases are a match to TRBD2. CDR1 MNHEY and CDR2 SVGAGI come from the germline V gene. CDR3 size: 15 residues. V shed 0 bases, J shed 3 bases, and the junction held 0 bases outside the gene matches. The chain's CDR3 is CASSYSGLAGYEQYF. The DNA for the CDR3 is TGTGCCAGCAGTTACTCGGGACTAGCGGGCTACGAGCAGTACTTC.

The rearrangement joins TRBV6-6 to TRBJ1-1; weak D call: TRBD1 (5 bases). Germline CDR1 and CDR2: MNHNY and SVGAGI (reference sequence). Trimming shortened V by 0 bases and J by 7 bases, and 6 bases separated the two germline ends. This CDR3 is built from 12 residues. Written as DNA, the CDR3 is TGTGCCAGCAGTTACTCGACAGTTGAAGCTTTCTTT. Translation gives CASSYSTVEAFF.

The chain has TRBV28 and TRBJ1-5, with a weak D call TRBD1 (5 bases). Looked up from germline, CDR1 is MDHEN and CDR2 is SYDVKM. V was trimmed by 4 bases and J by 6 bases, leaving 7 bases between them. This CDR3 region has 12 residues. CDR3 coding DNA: TGTGCCAGCAGTTGGGGCAGTCAGCCCCAGCATTTT. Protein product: CASSWGSQPQHF.

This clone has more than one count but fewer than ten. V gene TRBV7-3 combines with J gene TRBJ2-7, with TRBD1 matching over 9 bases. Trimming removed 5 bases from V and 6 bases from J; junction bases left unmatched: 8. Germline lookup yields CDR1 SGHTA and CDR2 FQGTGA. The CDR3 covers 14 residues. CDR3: CASSPAATGGEQYF. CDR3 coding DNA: TGTGCCAGCAGCCCCGCCGCGACAGGGGGCGAGCAGTACTTC.

CDR3 protein: CASSLSGEQYF. CDR3 DNA sequence: TGTGCCAGCAGCTTATCAGGCGAGCAGTACTTC. This chain uses TRBV7-8 with TRBJ2-7; D unclear. The CDR3 runs to 11 residues. Per the germline V gene, CDR1 is SGHVS and CDR2 is FQNEAQ. V was clipped by 2 bases and J by 6 bases, with 5 bases between them.

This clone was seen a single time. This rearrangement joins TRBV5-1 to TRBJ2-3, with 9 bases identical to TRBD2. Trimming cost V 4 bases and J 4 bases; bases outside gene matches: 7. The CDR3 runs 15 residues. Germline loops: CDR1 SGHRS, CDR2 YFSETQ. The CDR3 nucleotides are TGCGCCAGCAGCGCGGCGGGGGGGAGGGCAGATACGCAGTATTTT. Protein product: CASSAAGGRADTQYF. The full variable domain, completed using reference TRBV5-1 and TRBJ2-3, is KAGVTQTPRYLIKTRGQQVTLSCSPISGHRSVSWYQQTPGQGLQFLFEYFSETQRNKGNFPGRFSGRQFSNSRSEMNVSTLELGDSALYLCASSAAGGRADTQYFGPGTRLTVL.

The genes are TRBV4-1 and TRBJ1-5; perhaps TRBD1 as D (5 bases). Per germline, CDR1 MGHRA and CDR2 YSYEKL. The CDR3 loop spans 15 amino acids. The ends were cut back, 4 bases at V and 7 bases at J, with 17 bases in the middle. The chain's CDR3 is CASSPRRGGEQPQHF. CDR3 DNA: TGCGCCAGCAGCCCTCGAAGGGGAGGGGAGCAGCCCCAGCATTTT.

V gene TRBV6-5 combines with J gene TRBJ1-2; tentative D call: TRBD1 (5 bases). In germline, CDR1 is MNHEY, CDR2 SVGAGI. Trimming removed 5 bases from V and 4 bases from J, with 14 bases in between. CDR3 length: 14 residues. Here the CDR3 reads CASSPGYIPYGYTF. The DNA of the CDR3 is TGTGCCAGCAGTCCAGGGTACATCCCCTATGGCTACACCTTC.